The 16 T cell receptor beta chains reported below all come from one sample, sequenced in a study of blood T cell repertoires in COVID-19. Sequencing was performed with immunoSEQ multiplex PCR; in TCRdb, only in-frame clones are kept and a portion is missing. The sample records tens of thousands of clones, around 82% being singletons. Source material: peripheral blood. The receptors stem from a man aged 80 or over with active COVID-19.

The V and J genes are TRBV5-6 and TRBJ2-2; D may be TRBD1 (6 bases). This CDR3 region has 15 residues. Germline V lookup: CDR1 SGHDT, CDR2 YYEEEE. The V gene lost 4 bases and the J gene lost 0 bases, with 10 bases spanning the gap. In DNA, the CDR3 is TGTGCCAGCAGCCCGACAGGCGCGAACACCGGGGAGCTGTTTTTT. Translation: CASSPTGANTGELFF.

This clone came up once. The chain recombines TRBV6-2 or TRBV6-3 with TRBJ2-1; 9 bases are shared with TRBD1. With 5 bases clipped from V and 4 bases from J, the junction kept 9 bases outside the gene matches. This CDR3 region has 16 residues. The germline V gene encodes CDR1 MNHEY and CDR2 SVGEGT. The CDR3 nucleotides are TGTGCCAGCAGTACCCCGGGACAGGGTATGTACAATGAGCAGTTCTTC. Translated, it gives CASSTPGQGMYNEQFF.

This clone was detected ten times or more. Germline and junction disagree at one end, which may indicate a read error. The V gene is TRBV2, the J gene TRBJ2-7; D possibly corresponds to TRBD1 (6 bases). The CDR3 totals 14 residues. Germline CDR1 is SNHLY and CDR2 is FYNNEI. This CDR3 reads CASSEDRYSYEQYF. The CDR3 DNA sequence: TGTGCCAGCAGCGAAGACAGGTACTCCTACGAGCAGTACTTC. The whole variable domain, remainder taken from reference TRBV2 and TRBJ2-7, is EPEVTQTPSHQVTQMGQEVILRCVPISNHLYFYWYRQILGQKVEFLVSFYNNEISEKSEIFDDQFSVERPDGSNFTLKIRSTKLEDSAMYFCASSEDRYSYEQYFGPGTRLTVT.

This chain links TRBV27 with TRBJ1-3; tentatively, D is TRBD1 (6 bases). The length of the CDR3 is 18 residues. With 8 bases removed from V and 3 bases from J, the gap between germline ends came to 26 bases. CDR1 is MNHEY, CDR2 SMNVEV, per germline (reference sequence). CDR3 nucleotides: TGTGCCAGCCCCTGCCAACAGGGATCCTACGTTTTTGGAAACACCATATATTTT. Its protein product is CASPCQQGSYVFGNTIYF.

CDR3 nucleotide sequence: TGTGCCAGCAGCTTAAGCCCGGGTGGGAGCGGCACAGATACGCAGTATTTT. Protein: CASSLSPGGSGTDTQYF. This chain uses TRBV7-3 with TRBJ2-3; D might be TRBD2 (5 bases). CDR3 length equals 17 residues. The germline V and J ends were trimmed by 1 base and 1 base, with 15 bases remaining between them. Germline V gene lookup returns CDR1 SGHTA and CDR2 FQGTGA.

This chain joins TRBV7-3 and TRBJ2-1, with 7 bases identical to TRBD2. The V and J ends lost 3 bases and 4 bases, in that order; junction bases with no gene match: 6. This CDR3 spans 15 amino acids. Germline V gene lookup returns CDR1 SGHTA and CDR2 FQGTGA. CDR3 in amino acids: CASSFRGGGYNEQFF. The CDR3 nucleotides read TGTGCCAGCAGCTTTCGGGGCGGGGGATACAATGAGCAGTTCTTC.

The V and J genes are TRBV5-4 and TRBJ1-2; the D is unclear. Trimming stripped 0 bases from V and 2 bases from J, with 8 bases between. Germline CDR1 SGHNT, CDR2 YYREEE (reference sequence). The CDR3 has 14 amino acids. CDR3 DNA sequence: TGTGCCAGCAGCTTGGACAGTGGGAACTATGGCTACACCTTC. This translates into CASSLDSGNYGYTF. Looking up the rest from reference TRBV5-4 and TRBJ1-2 gives the full variable domain: ETGVTQSPTHLIKTRGQQVTLRCSSQSGHNTVSWYQQALGQGPQFIFQYYREEENGRGNFPPRFSGLQFPNYSSELNVNALELDDSALYLCASSLDSGNYGYTFGSGTRLTVV.

The chain recombines TRBV5-8 with TRBJ2-2, with TRBD1 matching over 7 bases. Germline loops: CDR1 SGHTS, CDR2 YDEGEE. With V trimmed by 8 bases and J by 0 bases, 10 bases remained unmatched. The CDR3 is 16 amino acids. The CDR3 spells CARRRNTGANTGELFF. CDR3 nucleotides: TGTGCCAGGAGACGTAATACAGGGGCGAACACCGGGGAGCTGTTTTTT.

The chain employs TRBV11-3 and TRBJ2-2, with TRBD1 as a possible D gene (5 bases). Trimming removed 3 bases at V and 1 base at J, with 12 bases between. Per the germline V gene, CDR1 is SGHNT and CDR2 is YENEEA. The CDR3 is 16 residues long. The CDR3 coding sequence is TGTGCCAGCAGCTTTTCTAGGCAGGGGAACACCGGGGAGCTGTTTTTT. Translating it yields CASSFSRQGNTGELFF. The full variable domain, in which reference TRBV11-3 and TRBJ2-2 provide the parts outside the CDR3, is EAGVVQSPRYKIIEKKQPVAFWCNPISGHNTLYWYLQNLGQGPELLIRYENEEAVDDSQLPKDRFSAERLKGVDSTLKIQPAELGDSAVYLCASSFSRQGNTGELFFGEGSRLTVL.

The chain has TRBV5-4 and TRBJ1-6; D is possibly TRBD1 (6 bases). V was cut by 2 bases and J by 6 bases, with 6 bases left in between. Germline CDR1 reads SGHNT; CDR2 reads YYREEE (reference sequence). The CDR3 covers 13 residues. CDR3 loop: CASSLQGNSPLHF. Written as DNA, the CDR3 is TGTGCCAGCAGCTTACAGGGTAATTCACCCCTCCACTTT.

This CDR3 reads CASSQERQGHSPLHF. The CDR3 DNA sequence: TGCGCCAGCAGCCAAGAAAGGCAGGGCCATTCACCCCTCCACTTT. This rearrangement joins TRBV4-1 to TRBJ1-6; tentative D call: TRBD1 (5 bases). Germline-derived CDR1 and CDR2 are MGHRA and YSYEKL. V lost 0 bases to trimming and J lost 8 bases, with 11 bases between them. The CDR3 is 15 residues long.

The chain is built from TRBV12-3 or TRBV12-4 and TRBJ1-2; 7 bases align to TRBD1. V shed 5 bases, J shed 1 base, and the junction held 1 base outside the gene matches. The CDR3 has 13 residues. For the CDR3, the DNA is TGTGCCAGCAGTCGACAGGGTAACTATGGCTACACCTTC. Its protein product is CASSRQGNYGYTF.

V is TRBV2 and J is TRBJ2-5; TRBD2 aligns across 8 bases. This CDR3 has 15 amino acids. Germline loops: CDR1 SNHLY, CDR2 FYNNEI. J was trimmed by 4 bases and V by 8 bases; bases with no gene match: 12. The DNA of the CDR3 is TGTGCCAGCTTTCTCTCCAGCGGGGGTGGAGAGACCCAGTACTTC. Protein sequence: CASFLSSGGGETQYF.

This sequence joins TRBV25-1 and TRBJ2-2, with 9 bases lining up with TRBD2. CDR1 MGHDK and CDR2 SYGVNS come from the germline V gene. The CDR3 spans 17 residues. After removal of 1 base from V and 2 bases from J, the junction contained 5 bases not matched to a gene. CDR3 loop: CASSEFGTSPNTGELFF. The DNA for the CDR3 is TGTGCCAGCAGTGAATTTGGGACTAGCCCCAACACCGGGGAGCTGTTTTTT.

This clone occurred a few times. This chain connects TRBV18 to TRBJ2-2; 14 bases match TRBD2. The CDR3 has 20 amino acids. The trim removed 5 bases at V and 6 bases at J, leaving 17 bases unmatched. Germline V gene sequence: CDR1 KGHSH, CDR2 LQKENI. In DNA form, the CDR3 reads TGTGCCAGCTCAAACCTCCCGGGACTAGCGGGAGTAGGTTGGTCCGGGGAGCTGTTTTTT. It encodes CASSNLPGLAGVGWSGELFF.

The chain has TRBV7-2 and TRBJ2-1; TRBD2 agrees at 7 bases. The J segment lost 6 bases and the V segment lost 2 bases, leaving 10 bases of the junction unmatched. The CDR3 totals 16 residues. The germline V gene has CDR1 SGHTA and CDR2 FQGNSA. The CDR3: CASSLTRGSGGNEQFF. CDR3 sequence (DNA): TGTGCCAGCAGCTTAACGCGCGGGAGTGGGGGCAATGAGCAGTTCTTC.